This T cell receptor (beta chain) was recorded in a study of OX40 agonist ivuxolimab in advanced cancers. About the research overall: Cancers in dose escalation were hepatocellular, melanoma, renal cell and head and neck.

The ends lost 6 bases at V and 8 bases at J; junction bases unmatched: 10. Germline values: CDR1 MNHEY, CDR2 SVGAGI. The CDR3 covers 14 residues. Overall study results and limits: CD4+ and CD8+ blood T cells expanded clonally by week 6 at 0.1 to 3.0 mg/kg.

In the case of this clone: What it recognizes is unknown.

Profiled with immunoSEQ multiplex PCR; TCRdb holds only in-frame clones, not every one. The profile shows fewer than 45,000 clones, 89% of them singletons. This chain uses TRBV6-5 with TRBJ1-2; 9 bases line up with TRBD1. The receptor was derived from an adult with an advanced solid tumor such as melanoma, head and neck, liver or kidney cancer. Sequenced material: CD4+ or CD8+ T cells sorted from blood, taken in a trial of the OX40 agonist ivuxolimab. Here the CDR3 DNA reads TGTGCCAGCAGGTCGGGACAGGGAGGCTTCGGCTACACCTTC. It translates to CASRSGQGGFGYTF.